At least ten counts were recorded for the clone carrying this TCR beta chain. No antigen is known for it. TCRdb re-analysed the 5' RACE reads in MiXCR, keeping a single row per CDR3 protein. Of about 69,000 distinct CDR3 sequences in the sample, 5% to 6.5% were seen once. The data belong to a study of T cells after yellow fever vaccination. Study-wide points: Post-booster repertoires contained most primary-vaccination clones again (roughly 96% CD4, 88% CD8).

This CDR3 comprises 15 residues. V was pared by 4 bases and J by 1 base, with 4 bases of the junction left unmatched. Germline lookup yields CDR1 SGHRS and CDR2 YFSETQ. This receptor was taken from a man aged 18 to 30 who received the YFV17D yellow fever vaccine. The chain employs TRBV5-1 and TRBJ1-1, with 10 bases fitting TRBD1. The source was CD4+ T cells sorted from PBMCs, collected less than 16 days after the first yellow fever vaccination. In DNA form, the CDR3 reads TGCGCCAGCAGCCTGACAGGGGGCGCGAACACTGAAGCTTTCTTT. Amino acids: CASSLTGGANTEAFF.